The 18 T cell receptor beta chains below come from one sample, sequenced in a study of control samples from healthy donors and cancer patients (dated by TCRdb to about 2020). The library was made by the immunoSEQ multiplex PCR assay. Entries here come from immuneACCESS through TCRdb and include only in-frame sequences with V and J called. Some clones fail to appear in such tables; in the studies checked, an unresolved V gene covers under half of the shortfall, and the cause of the remainder is unknown. The sample has 150,000 to 200,000 clones on record, 85% to 95% of them singletons. In total, the top ten clones hold 1.2% to 1.5% of the sample. Sequences were obtained from blood. These receptors originate from a man aged 25 to 40 in good health.

This sequence joins TRBV24-1 and TRBJ1-1, with D possibly matching TRBD1 (6 bases). The CDR3 extends over 14 amino acids. In germline, CDR1 is KGHDR, CDR2 SFDVKD. Trimming left V 0 bases short and J 11 bases short, with 15 bases between. The CDR3 DNA is TGTGCCACCAGTGATTTGTTCCATTCCCAGGGGGCTTTCTTT. This codes for CATSDLFHSQGAFF.

V gene TRBV12-5 combines with J gene TRBJ2-3; no clear D. V lost 4 bases, J lost 7 bases, and 12 bases lay in between. The CDR3 runs 13 residues. Germline V lookup: CDR1 LGHNT, CDR2 FRNRAP. CDR3 sequence: CASGSPIEYTQYF. The CDR3 DNA is TGTGCTAGTGGTTCCCCAATAGAATATACGCAGTATTTT.

The chain is built from TRBV28 and TRBJ2-4; 14 positions match TRBD2. The J segment lost 6 bases and the V segment lost 3 bases, leaving 1 base of the junction unmatched. The CDR3 runs to 15 residues. Germline assignment: CDR1 MDHEN and CDR2 SYDVKM. CDR3 residues: CASSLTSGRGNIQYF. CDR3 in DNA: TGTGCCAGCAGTTTGACTAGCGGGAGGGGAAACATTCAGTACTTC.

For the CDR3, the DNA is TGTGCCAGCAGCTTAGAGGTACTAGCGTCAAAGACCCAGTACTTC. Translating gives CASSLEVLASKTQYF. The rearrangement joins TRBV7-2 to TRBJ2-5; 7 bases map to TRBD2. The germline V gene encodes CDR1 SGHTA and CDR2 FQGNSA. The CDR3 extends over 15 amino acids. V lost 1 base and J lost 6; bases outside the gene matches: 8.

This clone appeared once. The V call is TRBV11-2, the J call TRBJ1-2, with D unclear. The germline V gene has CDR1 SGHAT and CDR2 FQNNGV. The V and J ends lost 1 base and 0 bases respectively, with 9 bases between them. There are 15 residues in the CDR3. The CDR3 is CASSLGPGANYGYTF. The CDR3 bases are TGTGCCAGCAGCTTAGGACCTGGGGCTAACTATGGCTACACCTTC. Drawing the rest from reference TRBV11-2 and TRBJ1-2, the complete variable domain is EAGVAQSPRYKIIEKRQSVAFWCNPISGHATLYWYQQILGQGPKLLIQFQNNGVVDDSQLPKDRFSAERLKGVDSTLKIQPAKLEDSAVYLCASSLGPGANYGYTFGSGTRLTVV.

The chain has TRBV6-5 and TRBJ2-1, with D possibly being TRBD2 (6 bases). Between the trimmed V and J ends, which lost 5 bases and 4 bases, there was a span of 12 bases. Germline CDR1 and CDR2: MNHEY and SVGAGI. The CDR3 extends over 14 amino acids. The CDR3: CASSNRDSYNEQFF. CDR3 nucleotide sequence: TGTGCCAGCAGTAACCGGGACTCGTACAATGAGCAGTTCTTC.

The chain recombines TRBV19 with TRBJ2-3; D is uncertain. V lost 0 bases, J lost 2 bases, and 12 bases lay in between. CDR3 length: 16 amino acids. Per the germline V gene, CDR1 is LNHDA and CDR2 is SQIVND (reference sequence). CDR3 region: CASSIDRHSATDTQYF. In DNA, the CDR3 is TGTGCCAGTAGTATAGATAGGCACTCTGCCACAGATACGCAGTATTTT. Full variable domain (remainder filled in from reference TRBV19 and TRBJ2-3): DGGITQSPKYLFRKEGQNVTLSCEQNLNHDAMYWYRQDPGQGLRLIYYSQIVNDFQKGDIAEGYSVSREKKESFPLTVTSAQKNPTAFYLCASSIDRHSATDTQYFGPGTRLTVL.

The chain links TRBV18 to TRBJ1-1; D is unclear. Germline lookup yields CDR1 KGHSH and CDR2 LQKENI. V lost 3 bases to trimming and J lost 1 base, with 9 bases between them. The CDR3 is 14 residues long. The CDR3 is CASSPTSGNTEAFF. The CDR3 coding sequence is TGTGCCAGCTCACCGACATCAGGGAACACTGAAGCTTTCTTT.

This sequence joins TRBV21-1 and TRBJ1-4. TRBV21-1 is recorded as a pseudogene. The CDR3 is made up of 10 amino acids. The CDR3 here is CASRMRDRPF. In DNA form, the CDR3 reads TGTGCCAGCAGAATGAGGGACCGCCCCTTC.

The chain employs TRBV27 and TRBJ2-1; D call uncertain. Trimming shortened V by 0 bases and J by 2 bases, and 11 bases separated the two germline ends. CDR1 and CDR2 (germline): MNHEY, SMNVEV (reference sequence). CDR3 length: 16 residues. CDR3 sequence: CASSLSSPLAYNEQFF. DNA of the CDR3: TGTGCCAGCAGTTTATCTAGCCCTCTAGCCTACAATGAGCAGTTCTTC.

This chain links TRBV9 with TRBJ1-2, with 12 nucleotides matching TRBD1. The CDR3 extends over 18 amino acids. Losses at the gene ends were 3 bases for V and 2 bases for J; bases not matched to a gene: 11. CDR1 and CDR2 (germline): SGDLS, YYNGEE. CDR3 coding DNA: TGTGCCAGCAGCGGGGCCGGGACAGGGGGCCCAAAAAACTATGGCTACACCTTC. Translation gives CASSGAGTGGPKNYGYTF.

The rearrangement joins TRBV7-9 to TRBJ1-4; weak D call: TRBD1 (5 bases). Germline values: CDR1 SEHNR, CDR2 FQNEAQ (reference sequence). V was clipped by 4 bases and J by 0 bases, with 12 bases between them. This CDR3 region has 16 residues. The CDR3 region is CASSSTGASTNEKLFF. The CDR3 nucleotides are TGTGCCAGCAGCTCCACAGGAGCCTCAACTAATGAAAAACTGTTTTTT.

The V and J genes are TRBV7-3 and TRBJ2-1, with 10 positions matching TRBD2. The CDR3 is made up of 14 amino acids. CDR1 is SGHTA and CDR2 is FQGTGA in the germline V gene. The V gene end was trimmed by 6 bases and the J gene end by 2 bases; junction bases not matched to a gene: 1. CDR3 sequence reads: CASRLAGTYNEQFF. CDR3 bases: TGTGCCAGCAGACTAGCGGGAACCTACAATGAGCAGTTCTTC.

V is TRBV5-1 and J is TRBJ1-5; a possible D gene is TRBD1 (5 bases). This CDR3 region has 13 residues. The V end was cut by 3 bases, the J end by 7 bases, with 11 bases between. Germline loops: CDR1 SGHRS, CDR2 YFSETQ. The CDR3 region is CASSSQGNQPQHF. CDR3 sequence (DNA): TGCGCCAGCAGCTCCCAGGGTAACCAGCCCCAGCATTTT.

The chain recombines TRBV28 with TRBJ2-3; 10 nucleotides line up with TRBD1. Germline V gene sequence: CDR1 MDHEN, CDR2 SYDVKM. The CDR3 length is 17 residues. Trimming at V came to 4 bases and at J to 0 bases, leaving 7 bases not matched to a gene. CDR3 in DNA: TGTGCCAGCAGTTCACTCGGGACAGGGGTCAGCACAGATACGCAGTATTTT. This codes for CASSSLGTGVSTDTQYF.

This clone is a singleton in its sample. The chain carries TRBV6-1 and TRBJ1-5; D remains ambiguous. The CDR3 loop spans 16 amino acids. The germline CDR1 and CDR2 sequences are MNHNS and SASEGT. V gave up 1 base and J gave up 4 bases, with 14 bases separating them. The CDR3 region has the DNA TGTGCCAGCAGTGAAGGGTTCAGCCCGGGTAATCAGCCCCAGCATTTT. The encoded protein is CASSEGFSPGNQPQHF.

The chain recombines TRBV4-1 with TRBJ2-3; no clear D gene. CDR3 length: 14 amino acids. V gave up 4 bases and J gave up 3 bases, with 11 bases separating them. CDR1 and CDR2 (germline): MGHRA, YSYEKL. CDR3 bases: TGCGCCAGCAGCCTCTCCTGGTTTACAGATACGCAGTATTTT. It is translated as CASSLSWFTDTQYF.

The chain combines TRBV7-2 with TRBJ2-2, with 12 bases fitting TRBD2. The germline gives CDR1 SGHTA, CDR2 FQGNSA. This CDR3 spans 16 amino acids. Losses at the gene ends were 1 base for V and 6 bases for J; bases not matched to a gene: 3. CDR3 region: CASSLGLAGEAGELFF. CDR3 DNA sequence: TGTGCCAGCAGCTTAGGACTAGCGGGGGAGGCCGGGGAGCTGTTTTTT. Full variable domain (outside the CDR3, taken from reference TRBV7-2 and TRBJ2-2): GAGVSQSPSNKVTEKGKDVELRCDPISGHTALYWYRQSLGQGLEFLIYFQGNSAPDKSGLPSDRFSAERTGGSVSTLTIQRTQQEDSAVYLCASSLGLAGEAGELFFGEGSRLTVL.